One and the same sample provided the 8 T cell receptor beta chains below, sequenced in a study of early T cells in non-severe SARS-CoV-2 infection. TCRdb redid the calling of the 5' RACE reads with MiXCR, one entry per CDR3 protein. The data show more than 55,000 distinct CDR3 sequences, 5.5% to 7% seen once. This material consisted of whole blood, taken at baseline. The receptors stem from an adult who was a healthcare worker with PCR-confirmed SARS-CoV-2 infection or an uninfected control (not recorded which).

This clonotype was observed many times. The gene calls are TRBV6-5 and TRBJ2-5; D remains ambiguous. The CDR3 runs to 15 residues. Trimming took off 4 bases at V and 5 bases at J, with 17 bases between the two ends. The germline gives CDR1 MNHEY, CDR2 SVGAGI. The CDR3 spells CASSFLRHRSETQYF. CDR3 sequence (DNA): TGTGCCAGCAGTTTCCTGAGACATCGGTCTGAGACCCAGTACTTC.

This clonotype was picked up many times. V usage is TRBV6-6 and J usage is TRBJ2-1; the match to TRBD2 covers 14 bases. Germline V gene data show CDR1 as MNHNY and CDR2 as SVGAGI (reference sequence). The CDR3 totals 17 residues. V was pared by 0 bases and J by 2 bases, with 0 bases of the junction left unmatched. The CDR3 loop is CASSYSGLAGAYNEQFF. CDR3 nucleotide sequence: TGTGCCAGCAGTTACTCGGGACTAGCGGGGGCCTACAATGAGCAGTTCTTC.

This clonotype has a handful of counts. The V call is TRBV28, the J call TRBJ1-1; no reliable D call. CDR1 is MDHEN, CDR2 SYDVKM, per germline. Between the trimmed V and J ends, which lost 5 bases and 1 base, there was a span of 8 bases. The length of the CDR3 is 13 residues. The CDR3 here is CASSTPGNTEAFF. The CDR3 DNA follows: TGTGCCAGCAGTACGCCAGGGAACACTGAAGCTTTCTTT.

The rearrangement links TRBV6-5 to TRBJ2-7; 11 positions agree with TRBD1. Germline V gene data show CDR1 as MNHEY and CDR2 as SVGAGI. The V gene end was trimmed by 6 bases and the J gene end by 3 bases; junction bases not matched to a gene: 4. This CDR3 contains 14 residues. The CDR3 DNA reads as TGTGCCAGCAGCCCGGGACAGGGGGTCTACGAGCAGTACTTC. It specifies CASSPGQGVYEQYF.

In this sample, this clonotype turned up many times. This chain links TRBV7-6 with TRBJ1-5, with D perhaps matching TRBD1 (5 bases). Germline-derived CDR1 and CDR2 are SGHVS and FNYEAQ. The CDR3 is 16 residues long. V was pared by 2 bases and J by 2 bases, with 13 bases between. The CDR3 here is CASSLSEGRGNQPQHF. The CDR3 nucleotides read TGTGCCAGCAGCTTATCGGAGGGGCGAGGCAATCAGCCCCAGCATTTT.

There are many counts of this clonotype. The genes are TRBV19 and TRBJ2-1; TRBD2 matches 9 bases. V trimming: 6 bases; J trimming: 7 bases; junction bases outside the gene matches: 7. Germline CDR1 LNHDA, CDR2 SQIVND (reference sequence). This CDR3 has 14 amino acids. The CDR3 nucleotides read TGTGCCAGTAGGCTTGTTAGCGGGAGAAATGAGCAGTTCTTC. It is translated as CASRLVSGRNEQFF.

The chain links TRBV9 to TRBJ2-7, with 14 bases that match TRBD2. Germline trimming cut 3 bases from V and 5 bases from J; bases unmatched to any gene: 7. In germline, CDR1 is SGDLS, CDR2 YYNGEE. The CDR3 totals 16 residues. The DNA for the CDR3 is TGTGCCAGCAGCGCAGAGGGGGGACTAGCGGGAGACGAGCAGTACTTC. Translating gives CASSAEGGLAGDEQYF.

This clonotype appeared many times. The chain combines TRBV29-1 with TRBJ1-1, with 10 bases matching TRBD1. The junction had 6 bases not matched to a gene; V was cut back by 6 bases and J by 5 bases. CDR3 length: 13 residues. Looked up from germline, CDR1 is SQVTM and CDR2 is ANQGSEA. CDR3 coding DNA: TGCAGCGTCGGACAGGGGGAAGGTACTGAAGCTTTCTTT. Translating it yields CSVGQGEGTEAFF. The full variable domain, rest sourced from reference TRBV29-1 and TRBJ1-1, is SAVISQKPSRDICQRGTSLTIQCQVDSQVTMMFWYRQQPGQSLTLIATANQGSEATYESGFVIDKFPISRPNLTFSTLTVSNMSPEDSSIYLCSVGQGEGTEAFFGQGTRLTVV.